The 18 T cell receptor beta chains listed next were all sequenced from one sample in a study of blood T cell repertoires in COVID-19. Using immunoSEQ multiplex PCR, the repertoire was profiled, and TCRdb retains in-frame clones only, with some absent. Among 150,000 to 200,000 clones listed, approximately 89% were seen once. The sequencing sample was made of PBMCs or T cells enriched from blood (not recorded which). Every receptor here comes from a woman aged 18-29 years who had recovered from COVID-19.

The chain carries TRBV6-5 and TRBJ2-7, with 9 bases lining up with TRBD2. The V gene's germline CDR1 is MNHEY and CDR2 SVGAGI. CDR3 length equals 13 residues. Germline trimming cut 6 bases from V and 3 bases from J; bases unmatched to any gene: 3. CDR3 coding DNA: TGTGCCAGCAGCGCGGGAGGGCACTACGAGCAGTACTTC. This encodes CASSAGGHYEQYF.

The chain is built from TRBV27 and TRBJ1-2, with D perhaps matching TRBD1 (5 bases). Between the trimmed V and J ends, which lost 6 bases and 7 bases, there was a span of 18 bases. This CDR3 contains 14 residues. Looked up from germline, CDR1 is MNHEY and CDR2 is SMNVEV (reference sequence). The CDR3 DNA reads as TGTGCCAGCAGCCCCAGGGCCCCCCCCCGTGGCTACACCTTC. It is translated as CASSPRAPPRGYTF.

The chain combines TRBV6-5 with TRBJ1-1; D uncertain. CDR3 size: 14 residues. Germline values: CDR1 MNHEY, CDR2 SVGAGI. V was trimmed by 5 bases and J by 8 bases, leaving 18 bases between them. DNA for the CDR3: TGTGCCAGCAGTCTCACCCGATGGGAGACAGAAGCTTTCTTT. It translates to CASSLTRWETEAFF.

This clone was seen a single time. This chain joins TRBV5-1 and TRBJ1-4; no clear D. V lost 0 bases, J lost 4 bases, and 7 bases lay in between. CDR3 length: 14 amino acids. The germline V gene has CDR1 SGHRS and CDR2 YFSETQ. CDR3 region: CASSLGGDNEKLFF. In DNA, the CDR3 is TGCGCCAGCAGCTTGGGCGGGGATAATGAAAAACTGTTTTTT.

The CDR3 reads CASRSGTGYNEQFF. As DNA, the CDR3 is TGTGCCAGCAGATCCGGGACAGGGTACAATGAGCAGTTCTTC. The chain carries TRBV7-3 and TRBJ2-1; the match to TRBD1 covers 9 bases. Germline values: CDR1 SGHTA, CDR2 FQGTGA. This CDR3 is 14 amino acids long. Germline trimming cut 6 bases from V and 4 bases from J; bases unmatched to any gene: 4. Drawing the rest from reference TRBV7-3 and TRBJ2-1, the complete variable domain is GAGVSQTPSNKVTEKGKYVELRCDPISGHTALYWYRQSLGQGPEFLIYFQGTGAADDSGLPNDRFFAVRPEGSVSTLKIQRTERGDSAVYLCASRSGTGYNEQFFGPGTRLTVL.

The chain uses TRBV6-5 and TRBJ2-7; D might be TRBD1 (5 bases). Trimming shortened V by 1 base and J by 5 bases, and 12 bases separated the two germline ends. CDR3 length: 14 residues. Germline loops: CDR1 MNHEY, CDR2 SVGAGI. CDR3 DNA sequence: TGTGCCAGCAGTTACTTCCAAAGGGGTAACGAGCAGTACTTC. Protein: CASSYFQRGNEQYF.

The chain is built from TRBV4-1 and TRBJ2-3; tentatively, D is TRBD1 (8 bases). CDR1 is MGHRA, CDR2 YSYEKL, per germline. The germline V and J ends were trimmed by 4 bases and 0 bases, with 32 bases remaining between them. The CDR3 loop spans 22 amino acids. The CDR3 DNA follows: TGCGCCAGCAGCCTCAGTCCCCAAGGGCAGGGGGCCGTAGCGGGCAGCACAGATACGCAGTATTTT. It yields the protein CASSLSPQGQGAVAGSTDTQYF.

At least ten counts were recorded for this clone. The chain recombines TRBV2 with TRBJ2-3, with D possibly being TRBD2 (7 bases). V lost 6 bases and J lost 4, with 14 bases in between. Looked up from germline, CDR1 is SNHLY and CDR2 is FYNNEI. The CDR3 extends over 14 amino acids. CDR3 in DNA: TGTGCCAGCAGAGTCGGGGGGCGGTCAGATACGCAGTATTTT. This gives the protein CASRVGGRSDTQYF. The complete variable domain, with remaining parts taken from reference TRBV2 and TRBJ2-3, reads EPEVTQTPSHQVTQMGQEVILRCVPISNHLYFYWYRQILGQKVEFLVSFYNNEISEKSEIFDDQFSVERPDGSNFTLKIRSTKLEDSAMYFCASRVGGRSDTQYFGPGTRLTVL.

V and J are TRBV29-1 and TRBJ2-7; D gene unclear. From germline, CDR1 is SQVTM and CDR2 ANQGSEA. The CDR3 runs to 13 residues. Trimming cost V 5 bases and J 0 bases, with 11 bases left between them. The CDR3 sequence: CSVLPASSYEQYF. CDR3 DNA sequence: TGCAGCGTTCTCCCGGCTAGCTCCTACGAGCAGTACTTC.

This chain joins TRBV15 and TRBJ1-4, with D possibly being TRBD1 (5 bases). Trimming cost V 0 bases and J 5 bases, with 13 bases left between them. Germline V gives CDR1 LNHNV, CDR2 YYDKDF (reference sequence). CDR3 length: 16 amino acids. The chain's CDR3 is CATSREREGPNEKLFF. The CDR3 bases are TGTGCCACCAGCAGAGAGCGGGAGGGGCCAAATGAAAAACTGTTTTTT.

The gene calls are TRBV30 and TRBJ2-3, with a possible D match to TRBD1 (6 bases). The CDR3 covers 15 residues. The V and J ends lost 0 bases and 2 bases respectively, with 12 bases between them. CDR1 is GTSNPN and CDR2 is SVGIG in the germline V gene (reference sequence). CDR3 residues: CAWSVSGTTTDTQYF. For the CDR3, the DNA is TGTGCCTGGAGTGTAAGTGGGACAACCACAGATACGCAGTATTTT.

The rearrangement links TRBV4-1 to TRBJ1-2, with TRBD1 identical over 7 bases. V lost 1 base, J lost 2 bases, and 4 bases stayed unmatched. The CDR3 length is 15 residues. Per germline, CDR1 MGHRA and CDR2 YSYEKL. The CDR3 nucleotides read TGCGCCAGCAGCCAAGCGCAGACAGGGAACTATGGCTACACCTTC. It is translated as CASSQAQTGNYGYTF.

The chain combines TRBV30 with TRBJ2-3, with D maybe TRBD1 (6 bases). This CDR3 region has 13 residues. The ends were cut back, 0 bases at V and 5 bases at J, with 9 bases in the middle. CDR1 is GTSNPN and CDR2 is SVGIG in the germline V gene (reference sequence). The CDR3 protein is CAWSVQGGDTQYF. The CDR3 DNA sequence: TGTGCCTGGAGTGTACAGGGCGGAGATACGCAGTATTTT.

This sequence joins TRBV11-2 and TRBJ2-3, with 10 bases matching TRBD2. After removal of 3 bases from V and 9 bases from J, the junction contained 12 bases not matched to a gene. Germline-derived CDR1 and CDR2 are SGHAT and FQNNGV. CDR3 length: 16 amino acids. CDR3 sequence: CASSLGSSGRGGTQYF. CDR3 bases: TGTGCCAGCAGCTTGGGGTCTAGCGGGAGAGGAGGGACGCAGTATTTT.

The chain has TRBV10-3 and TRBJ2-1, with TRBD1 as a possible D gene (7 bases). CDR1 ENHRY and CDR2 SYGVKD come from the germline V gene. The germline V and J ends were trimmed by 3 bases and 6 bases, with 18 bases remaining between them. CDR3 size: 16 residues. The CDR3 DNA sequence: TGTGCCATCAGTGACTTGCCGCCAGGGGGGAGCAATGAGCAGTTCTTC. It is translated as CAISDLPPGGSNEQFF.

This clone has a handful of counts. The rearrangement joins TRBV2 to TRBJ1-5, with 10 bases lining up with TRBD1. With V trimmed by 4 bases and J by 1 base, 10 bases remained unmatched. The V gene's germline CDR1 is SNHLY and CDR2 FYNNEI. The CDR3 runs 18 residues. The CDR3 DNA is TGTGCCAGCAGTGGTGGGACAGGGGCTTCTTGGAGCAATCAGCCCCAGCATTTT. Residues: CASSGGTGASWSNQPQHF.

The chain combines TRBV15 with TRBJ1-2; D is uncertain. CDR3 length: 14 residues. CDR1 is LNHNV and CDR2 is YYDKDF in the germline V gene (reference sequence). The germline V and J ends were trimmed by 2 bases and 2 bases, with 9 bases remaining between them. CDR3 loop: CATSRFEANYGYTF. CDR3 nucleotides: TGTGCCACCAGCAGATTTGAGGCGAACTATGGCTACACCTTC.

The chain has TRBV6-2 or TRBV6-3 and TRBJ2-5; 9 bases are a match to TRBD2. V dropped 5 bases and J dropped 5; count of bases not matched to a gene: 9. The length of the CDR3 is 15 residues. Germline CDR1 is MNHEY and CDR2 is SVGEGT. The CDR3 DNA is TGTGCCAGCAGTCCCCTGGCGGGAGGGCCTGAGACCCAGTACTTC. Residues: CASSPLAGGPETQYF.